Each of the 18 T cell receptor beta chains below was sequenced from the same sample in a study of blood T cells in healthy people across ages. It was with a sample-barcoded 5' primer and a J-beta primer mix that a second PCR of about 6 to 12 cycles was run. TCRdb reprocessed the 5' RACE reads via MiXCR and lists one record per CDR3 protein. This sample has approximately 800,000 distinct CDR3 sequences, with roughly 25% found just once. Another study also made use of these data, one on T cells of mothers and their children.

Sample: blood. The receptor set was obtained from a boy aged 5-17 years in good health.

The chain recombines TRBV7-6 with TRBJ2-1, with D perhaps matching TRBD1 (5 bases). The CDR3 runs to 17 residues. Germline CDR1 and CDR2: SGHVS and FNYEAQ. V was shortened by 0 bases and J by 2 bases, with 14 bases between the two germline ends. CDR3 DNA sequence: TGTGCCAGCAGCTTAGCGCGTACAGGTCTCACCTACAATGAGCAGTTCTTC. It encodes CASSLARTGLTYNEQFF.

Only a few counts were recorded for this clonotype. The chain uses TRBV20-1 and TRBJ1-5; D call uncertain. The CDR3 runs 12 residues. The germline CDR1 and CDR2 sequences are DFQATT and SNEGSKA (reference sequence). The V end was cut by 2 bases, the J end by 4 bases, with 6 bases between. The CDR3, as DNA: TGCAGTGCTAGAATGGGTAATCAGCCCCAGCATTTT. Its translation is CSARMGNQPQHF.

This rearrangement joins TRBV11-2 to TRBJ1-5; possible D gene TRBD1, 5 bases. V dropped 0 bases and J dropped 7 bases, with 13 bases sitting between them. Per the germline V gene, CDR1 is SGHAT and CDR2 is FQNNGV. This CDR3 is built from 15 residues. The CDR3 spells CASSLDGRVGQPQHF. In DNA, the CDR3 is TGTGCCAGCAGCTTAGACGGCAGGGTGGGCCAGCCCCAGCATTTT.

V is TRBV28 and J is TRBJ2-5, with TRBD1 identical over 8 bases. In germline, CDR1 is MDHEN, CDR2 SYDVKM. This CDR3 contains 14 residues. The V gene end was trimmed by 2 bases and the J gene end by 4 bases; junction bases not matched to a gene: 3. CDR3 in DNA: TGTGCCAGCAGTTTACAGGGGGCTTTAGAGACCCAGTACTTC. Translating gives CASSLQGALETQYF.

The J gene is TRBJ1-2, the V gene TRBV29-1, with D perhaps matching TRBD1 (6 bases). The germline gives CDR1 SQVTM, CDR2 ANQGSEA. There are 14 residues in the CDR3. V gave up 0 bases and J gave up 2 bases, with 10 bases separating them. The CDR3 DNA sequence: TGCAGCGTTGAAGATAGGACAGCGAACTATGGCTACACCTTC. Residues: CSVEDRTANYGYTF.

This clonotype was seen at least ten times. The CDR3 DNA reads TGCAGCGCTGGGTCCAGCGGGAGCGTCGGAGAGCAGTTCTTC. Protein sequence: CSAGSSGSVGEQFF. The chain carries TRBV29-1 and TRBJ2-1; 8 nucleotides align to TRBD2. The junction had 15 bases not matched to a gene; V was cut back by 7 bases and J by 10 bases. The CDR3 totals 14 residues. Germline CDR1 reads SQVTM; CDR2 reads ANQGSEA.

This sequence joins TRBV28 and TRBJ2-7; D remains unclear. This CDR3 is 14 amino acids long. Germline V gene data show CDR1 as MDHEN and CDR2 as SYDVKM. V was shortened by 4 bases and J by 0 bases, with 10 bases between the two germline ends. Here the CDR3 DNA reads TGTGCCAGCAGTTCACCCAACTACTCCTACGAGCAGTACTTC. As protein: CASSSPNYSYEQYF. Combining the CDR3 with reference TRBV28 and TRBJ2-7 gives the whole variable domain DVKVTQSSRYLVKRTGEKVFLECVQDMDHENMFWYRQDPGLGLRLIYFSYDVKMKEKGDIPEGYSVSREKKERFSLILESASTNQTSMYLCASSSPNYSYEQYFGPGTRLTVT.

The chain recombines TRBV6-6 with TRBJ2-7, with TRBD1 matching over 8 bases. This CDR3 spans 14 amino acids. Looked up from germline, CDR1 is MNHNY and CDR2 is SVGAGI (reference sequence). The J segment lost 5 bases and the V segment lost 8 bases, leaving 11 bases of the junction unmatched. CDR3 sequence (DNA): TGTGCCAGCTATTGGGACAGGCAGTCCCACGAGCAGTACTTC. Translation: CASYWDRQSHEQYF.

This clonotype was found a few times. The J gene is TRBJ2-5, the V gene TRBV20-1, with a tentative D call TRBD1 (6 bases). Germline assignment: CDR1 DFQATT and CDR2 SNEGSKA (reference sequence). The CDR3 sequence is 15 residues long. V was trimmed by 3 bases and J by 2 bases, leaving 16 bases between them. CDR3 protein: CSASSGEEVQETQYF. CDR3 DNA sequence: TGCAGTGCTAGTTCAGGGGAAGAGGTTCAAGAGACCCAGTACTTC.

The sample holds a few counts of this clonotype. The V and J genes are TRBV6-5 and TRBJ2-7; 7 bases fit TRBD1. There are 15 residues in the CDR3. Trimming cost V 0 bases and J 0 bases; bases outside gene matches: 2. Germline V gene data show CDR1 as MNHEY and CDR2 as SVGAGI. The CDR3 DNA follows: TGTGCCAGCAGTTACTCGGGGACAGACTCCTACGAGCAGTACTTC. Translation gives CASSYSGTDSYEQYF.

This clonotype was observed at least ten times. The DNA for the CDR3 is TGTGCCAGCAGCCACGTCCCGGGATCGGGATCCTACAATGAGCAGTTCTTC. It codes for CASSHVPGSGSYNEQFF. This rearrangement joins TRBV14 to TRBJ2-1; D is possibly TRBD2 (5 bases). Deletions cut 3 bases from V and 1 base from J, with 16 bases between. The CDR3 sequence is 17 residues long. CDR1 and CDR2 (germline): SGHDN, FVKESK.

A few counts support this clonotype. J is TRBJ1-4 and V is TRBV7-2, with unresolved D. This CDR3 is built from 13 residues. In germline, CDR1 is SGHTA, CDR2 FQGNSA. The V end lost 1 base, the J end lost 4 bases, and 4 bases lay between the germline ends. In DNA, the CDR3 is TGTGCCAGCAGCTTAGAGCGTAATGAAAAACTGTTTTTT. Residues: CASSLERNEKLFF.

This sequence joins TRBV7-8 and TRBJ2-1; D perhaps matches TRBD1 (5 bases). V lost 1 base and J lost 7, with 8 bases in between. This CDR3 contains 13 residues. Germline V gene sequence: CDR1 SGHVS, CDR2 FQNEAQ. CDR3 protein: CASSLVTVNEQFF. Here the CDR3 DNA reads TGTGCCAGCAGCTTAGTGACAGTTAATGAGCAGTTCTTC. The whole variable domain, remainder taken from reference TRBV7-8 and TRBJ2-1, is GAGVSQSPRYKVAKRGQDVALRCDPISGHVSLFWYQQALGQGPEFLTYFQNEAQLDKSGLPSDRFFAERPEGSVSTLKIQRTQQEDSAVYLCASSLVTVNEQFFGPGTRLTVL.

V usage is TRBV15 and J usage is TRBJ1-5; D remains ambiguous. V lost 0 bases to trimming and J lost 0 bases, with 6 bases between them. Germline V gene lookup returns CDR1 LNHNV and CDR2 YYDKDF (reference sequence). CDR3 length: 15 amino acids. CDR3 sequence (DNA): TGTGCCACCAGCAGAGATCCTGGTAGCAATCAGCCCCAGCATTTT. It yields the protein CATSRDPGSNQPQHF.

This clonotype showed up just a few times. The chain is built from TRBV7-9 and TRBJ2-7, with D tentatively TRBD2 (5 bases). This CDR3 has 15 residues. Trimming took 3 bases from V and 2 from J, leaving 14 bases between them. Germline CDR1 SEHNR, CDR2 FQNEAQ (reference sequence). The CDR3 region is CASSLQTGKTYEQYF. Written as DNA, the CDR3 is TGTGCCAGCAGCTTGCAGACGGGGAAGACCTACGAGCAGTACTTC. Complete variable domain (other parts from reference TRBV7-9 and TRBJ2-7): DTGVSQNPRHKITKRGQNVTFRCDPISEHNRLYWYRQTLGQGPEFLTYFQNEAQLEKSRLLSDRFSAERPKGSFSTLEIQRTEQGDSAMYLCASSLQTGKTYEQYFGPGTRLTVT.

This clonotype showed up just a few times. CDR3 amino acids: CASTSEGQGQKLFF. The CDR3 DNA sequence: TGCGCCAGCACCTCGGAGGGACAGGGGCAAAAACTGTTTTTT. This sequence joins TRBV23-1 and TRBJ1-4, with 10 bases fitting TRBD1. TRBV23-1 is marked as an open reading frame, function uncertain. CDR3 size: 14 residues. Trimming cost V 7 bases and J 9 bases; bases outside gene matches: 8.

This clonotype has just one count. The V and J genes are TRBV5-1 and TRBJ2-7; D call uncertain. Germline assignment: CDR1 SGHRS and CDR2 YFSETQ. The CDR3 loop spans 14 amino acids. Between the trimmed V and J ends, which lost 0 bases and 3 bases, there was a span of 10 bases. CDR3 protein: CASSLEDPNYEQYF. The DNA for the CDR3 is TGCGCCAGCAGCTTGGAGGACCCAAACTACGAGCAGTACTTC.

This rearrangement joins TRBV9 to TRBJ2-2; tentatively, D is TRBD1 (6 bases). This CDR3 has 15 amino acids. Germline V gene sequence: CDR1 SGDLS, CDR2 YYNGEE. Trimming took 0 bases from V and 5 from J, leaving 11 bases between them. CDR3 bases: TGTGCCAGCAGCGTAGCGGGACACAGAACCGGGGAGCTGTTTTTT. Its protein product is CASSVAGHRTGELFF. Looking up the rest from reference TRBV9 and TRBJ2-2 gives the full variable domain: DSGVTQTPKHLITATGQRVTLRCSPRSGDLSVYWYQQSLDQGLQFLIQYYNGEERAKGNILERFSAQQFPDLHSELNLSSLELGDSALYFCASSVAGHRTGELFFGEGSRLTVL.